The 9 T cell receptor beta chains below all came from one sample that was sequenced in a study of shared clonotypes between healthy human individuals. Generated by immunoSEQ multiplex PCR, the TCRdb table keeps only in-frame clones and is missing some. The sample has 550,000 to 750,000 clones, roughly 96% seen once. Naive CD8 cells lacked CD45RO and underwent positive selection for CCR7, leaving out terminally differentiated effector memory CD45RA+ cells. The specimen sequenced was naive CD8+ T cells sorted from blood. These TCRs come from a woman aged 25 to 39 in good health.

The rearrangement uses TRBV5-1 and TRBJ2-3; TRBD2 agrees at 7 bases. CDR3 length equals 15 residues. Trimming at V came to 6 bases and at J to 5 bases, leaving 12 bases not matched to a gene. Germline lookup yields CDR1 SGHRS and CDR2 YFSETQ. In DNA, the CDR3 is TGCGCCAGCATATTCTCCGGGAGGAGGGAAGATACGCAGTATTTT. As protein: CASIFSGRREDTQYF.

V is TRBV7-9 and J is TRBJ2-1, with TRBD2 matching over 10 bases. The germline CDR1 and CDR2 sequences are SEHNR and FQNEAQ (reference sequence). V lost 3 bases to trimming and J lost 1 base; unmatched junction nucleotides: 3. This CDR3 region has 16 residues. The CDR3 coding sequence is TGTGCCAGCAGCTTCTATAGCGGGAGGTCCTACAATGAGCAGTTCTTC. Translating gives CASSFYSGRSYNEQFF. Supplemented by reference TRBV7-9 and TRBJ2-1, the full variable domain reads DTGVSQNPRHKITKRGQNVTFRCDPISEHNRLYWYRQTLGQGPEFLTYFQNEAQLEKSRLLSDRFSAERPKGSFSTLEIQRTEQGDSAMYLCASSFYSGRSYNEQFFGPGTRLTVL.

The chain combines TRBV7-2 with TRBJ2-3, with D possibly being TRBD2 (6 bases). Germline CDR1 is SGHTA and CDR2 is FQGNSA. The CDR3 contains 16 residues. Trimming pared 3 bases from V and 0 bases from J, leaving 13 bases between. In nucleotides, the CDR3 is TGTGCCAGCAGCTTGCCTCGGGAGACTAGCACAGATACGCAGTATTTT. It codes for CASSLPRETSTDTQYF.

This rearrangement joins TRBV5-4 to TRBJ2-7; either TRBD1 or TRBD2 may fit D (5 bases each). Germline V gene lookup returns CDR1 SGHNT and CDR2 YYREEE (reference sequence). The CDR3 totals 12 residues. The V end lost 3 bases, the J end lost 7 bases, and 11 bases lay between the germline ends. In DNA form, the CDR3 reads TGTGCCAGCAGCTGGGACCCAGGAGAGCAGTACTTC. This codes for CASSWDPGEQYF.

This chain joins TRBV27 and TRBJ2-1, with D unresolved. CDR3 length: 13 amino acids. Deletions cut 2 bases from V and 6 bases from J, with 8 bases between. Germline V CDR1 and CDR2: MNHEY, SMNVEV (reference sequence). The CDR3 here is CASSLVGSNEQFF. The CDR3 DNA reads TGTGCCAGCAGTTTAGTTGGTTCCAATGAGCAGTTCTTC.

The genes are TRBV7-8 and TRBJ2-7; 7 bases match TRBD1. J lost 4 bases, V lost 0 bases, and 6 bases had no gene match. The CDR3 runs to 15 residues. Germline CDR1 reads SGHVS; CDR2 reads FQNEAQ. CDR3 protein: CASSLALGTEYEQYF. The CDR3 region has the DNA TGTGCCAGCAGCTTAGCGTTAGGGACAGAGTACGAGCAGTACTTC. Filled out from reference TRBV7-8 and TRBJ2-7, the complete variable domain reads GAGVSQSPRYKVAKRGQDVALRCDPISGHVSLFWYQQALGQGPEFLTYFQNEAQLDKSGLPSDRFFAERPEGSVSTLKIQRTQQEDSAVYLCASSLALGTEYEQYFGPGTRLTVT.

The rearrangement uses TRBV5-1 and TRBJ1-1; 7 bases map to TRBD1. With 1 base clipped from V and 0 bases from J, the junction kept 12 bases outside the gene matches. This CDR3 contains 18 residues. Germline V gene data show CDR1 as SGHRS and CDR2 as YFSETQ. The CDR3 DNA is TGCGCCAGCAGCTTGACCAACAGGGGCGCAGCCATGAACACTGAAGCTTTCTTT. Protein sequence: CASSLTNRGAAMNTEAFF. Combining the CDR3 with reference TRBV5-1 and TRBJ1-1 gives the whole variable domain KAGVTQTPRYLIKTRGQQVTLSCSPISGHRSVSWYQQTPGQGLQFLFEYFSETQRNKGNFPGRFSGRQFSNSRSEMNVSTLELGDSALYLCASSLTNRGAAMNTEAFFGQGTRLTVV.

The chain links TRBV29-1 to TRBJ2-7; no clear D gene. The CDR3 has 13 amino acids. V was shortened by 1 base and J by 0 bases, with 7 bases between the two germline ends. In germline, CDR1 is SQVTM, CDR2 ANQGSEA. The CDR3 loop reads CSVEVTNSYEQYF. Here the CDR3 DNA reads TGCAGCGTTGAAGTCACCAACTCCTACGAGCAGTACTTC.

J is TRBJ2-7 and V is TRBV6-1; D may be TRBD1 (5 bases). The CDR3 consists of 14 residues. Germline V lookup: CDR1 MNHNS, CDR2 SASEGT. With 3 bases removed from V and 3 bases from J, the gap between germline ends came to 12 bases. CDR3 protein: CASSDSGQLYEQYF. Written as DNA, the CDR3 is TGTGCCAGCAGTGATTCAGGGCAGCTCTACGAGCAGTACTTC.